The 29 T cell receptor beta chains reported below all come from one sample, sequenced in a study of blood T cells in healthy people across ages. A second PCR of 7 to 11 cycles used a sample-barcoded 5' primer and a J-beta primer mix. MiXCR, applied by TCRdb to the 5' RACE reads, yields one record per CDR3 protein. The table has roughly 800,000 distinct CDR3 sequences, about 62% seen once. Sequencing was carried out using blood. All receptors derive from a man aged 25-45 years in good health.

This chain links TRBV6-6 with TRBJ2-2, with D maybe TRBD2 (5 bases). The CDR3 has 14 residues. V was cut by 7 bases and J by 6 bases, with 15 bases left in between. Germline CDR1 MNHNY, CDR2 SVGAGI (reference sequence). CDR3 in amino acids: CASTLVGEPGELFF. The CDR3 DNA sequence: TGTGCCAGCACACTAGTGGGAGAGCCCGGGGAGCTGTTTTTT.

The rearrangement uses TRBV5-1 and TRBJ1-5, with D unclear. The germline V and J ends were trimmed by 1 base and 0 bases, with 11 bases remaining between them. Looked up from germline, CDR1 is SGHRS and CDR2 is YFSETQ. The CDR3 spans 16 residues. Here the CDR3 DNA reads TGCGCCAGCAGCTTGCAAAGTTTCCTTAGCAATCAGCCCCAGCATTTT. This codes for CASSLQSFLSNQPQHF.

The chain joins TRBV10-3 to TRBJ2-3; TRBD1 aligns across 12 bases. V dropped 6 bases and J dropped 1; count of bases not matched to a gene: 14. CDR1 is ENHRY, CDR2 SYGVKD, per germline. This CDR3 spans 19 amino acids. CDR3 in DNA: TGTGCCATCAGAGCGAACCGGGACAGGGGGCGTTTAGGCACAGATACGCAGTATTTT. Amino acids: CAIRANRDRGRLGTDTQYF.

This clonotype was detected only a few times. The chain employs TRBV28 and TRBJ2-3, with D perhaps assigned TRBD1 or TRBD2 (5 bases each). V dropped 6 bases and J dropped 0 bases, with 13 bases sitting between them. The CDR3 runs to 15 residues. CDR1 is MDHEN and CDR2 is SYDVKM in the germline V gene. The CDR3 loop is CASRLTGRSTDTQYF. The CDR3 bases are TGTGCCAGCAGGCTCACGGGACGGAGCACAGATACGCAGTATTTT.

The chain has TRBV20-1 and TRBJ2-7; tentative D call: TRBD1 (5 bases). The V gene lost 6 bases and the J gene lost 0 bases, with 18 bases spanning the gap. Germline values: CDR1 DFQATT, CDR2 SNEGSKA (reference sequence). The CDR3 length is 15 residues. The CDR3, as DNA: TGCAGTGCCACCCTCGCGGCAGGGAACTCCTACGAGCAGTACTTC. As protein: CSATLAAGNSYEQYF.

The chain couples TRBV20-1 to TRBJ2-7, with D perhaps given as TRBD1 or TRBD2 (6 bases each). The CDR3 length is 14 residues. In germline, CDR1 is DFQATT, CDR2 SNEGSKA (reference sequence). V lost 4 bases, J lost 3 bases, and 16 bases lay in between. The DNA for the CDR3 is TGCAGTGCTAAAGGGGGGTTAGGGGACTACGAGCAGTACTTC. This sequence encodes CSAKGGLGDYEQYF.

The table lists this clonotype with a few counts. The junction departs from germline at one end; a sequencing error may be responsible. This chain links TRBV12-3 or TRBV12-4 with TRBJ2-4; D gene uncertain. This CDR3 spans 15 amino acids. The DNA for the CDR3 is TGTGCCAGCAGTTCGAGGCGGAGTGACAAAAACATTCAGTATTTC. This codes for CASSSRRSDKNIQYF.

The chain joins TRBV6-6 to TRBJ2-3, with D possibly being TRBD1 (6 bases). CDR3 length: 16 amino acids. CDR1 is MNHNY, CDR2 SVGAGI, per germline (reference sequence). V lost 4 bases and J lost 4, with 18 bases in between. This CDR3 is CASSSGGKTGPDTQYF. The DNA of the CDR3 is TGTGCCAGCAGTTCCGGAGGAAAAACAGGGCCAGATACGCAGTATTTT.

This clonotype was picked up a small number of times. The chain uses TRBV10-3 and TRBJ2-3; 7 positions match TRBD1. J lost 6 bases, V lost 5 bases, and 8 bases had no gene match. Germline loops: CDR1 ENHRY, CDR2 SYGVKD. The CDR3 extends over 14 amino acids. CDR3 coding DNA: TGTGCCATCAGTAAAGCAGGGGGAAGTGATACGCAGTATTTT. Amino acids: CAISKAGGSDTQYF.

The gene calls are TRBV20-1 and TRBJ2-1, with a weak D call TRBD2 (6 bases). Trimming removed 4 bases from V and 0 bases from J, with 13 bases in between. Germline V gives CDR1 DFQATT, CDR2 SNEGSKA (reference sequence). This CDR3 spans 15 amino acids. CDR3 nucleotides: TGCAGTGCTACACCGGGACTTAGCTCCTACAATGAGCAGTTCTTC. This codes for CSATPGLSSYNEQFF.

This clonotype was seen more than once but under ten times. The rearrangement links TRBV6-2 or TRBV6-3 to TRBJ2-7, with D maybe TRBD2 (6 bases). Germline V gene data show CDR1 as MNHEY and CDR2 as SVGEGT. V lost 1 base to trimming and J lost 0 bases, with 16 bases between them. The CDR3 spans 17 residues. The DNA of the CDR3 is TGTGCCAGCAGTTACTTGGAGTGGAGGGACCCCTCCTACGAGCAGTACTTC. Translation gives CASSYLEWRDPSYEQYF.

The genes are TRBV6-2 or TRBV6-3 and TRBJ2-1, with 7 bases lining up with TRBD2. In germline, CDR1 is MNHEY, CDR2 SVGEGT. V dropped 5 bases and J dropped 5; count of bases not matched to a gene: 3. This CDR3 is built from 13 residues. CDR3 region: CASSGDYNNEQFF. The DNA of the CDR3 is TGTGCCAGCAGTGGGGACTACAACAATGAGCAGTTCTTC.

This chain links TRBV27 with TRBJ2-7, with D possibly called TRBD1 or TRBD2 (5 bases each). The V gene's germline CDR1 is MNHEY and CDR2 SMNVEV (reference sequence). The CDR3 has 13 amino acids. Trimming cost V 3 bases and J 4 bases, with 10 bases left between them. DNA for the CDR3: TGTGCCAGCAGTTTGGGACCACAATACGAGCAGTACTTC. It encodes CASSLGPQYEQYF.

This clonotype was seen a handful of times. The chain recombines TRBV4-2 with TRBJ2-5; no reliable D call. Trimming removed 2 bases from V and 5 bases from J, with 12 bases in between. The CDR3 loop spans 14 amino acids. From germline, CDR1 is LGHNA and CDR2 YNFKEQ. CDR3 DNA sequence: TGTGCCAGCAGCCAATGGGATACAACGGAGACCCAGTACTTC. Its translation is CASSQWDTTETQYF.

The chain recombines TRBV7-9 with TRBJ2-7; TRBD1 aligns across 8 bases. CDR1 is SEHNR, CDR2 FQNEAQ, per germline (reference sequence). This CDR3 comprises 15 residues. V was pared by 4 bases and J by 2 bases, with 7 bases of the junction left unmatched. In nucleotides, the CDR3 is TGTGCCAGCAGCTACGACAGGGGCCTACCCTACGAGCAGTACTTC. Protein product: CASSYDRGLPYEQYF.

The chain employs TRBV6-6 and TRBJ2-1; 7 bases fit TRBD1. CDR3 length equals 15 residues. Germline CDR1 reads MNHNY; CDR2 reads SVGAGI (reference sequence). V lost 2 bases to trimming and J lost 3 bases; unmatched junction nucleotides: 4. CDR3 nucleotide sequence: TGTGCCAGCAGTTACCTACAGGGGTTCTACAATGAGCAGTTCTTC. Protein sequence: CASSYLQGFYNEQFF.

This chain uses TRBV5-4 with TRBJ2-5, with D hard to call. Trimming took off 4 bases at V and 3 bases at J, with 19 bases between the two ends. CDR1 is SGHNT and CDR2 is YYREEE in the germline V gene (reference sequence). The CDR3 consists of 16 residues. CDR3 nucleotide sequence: TGTGCCAGCAGCCCTCACACGGCCAGCCAAAAAGAGACCCAGTACTTC. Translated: CASSPHTASQKETQYF. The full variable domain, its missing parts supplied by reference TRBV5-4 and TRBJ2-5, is ETGVTQSPTHLIKTRGQQVTLRCSSQSGHNTVSWYQQALGQGPQFIFQYYREEENGRGNFPPRFSGLQFPNYSSELNVNALELDDSALYLCASSPHTASQKETQYFGPGTRLLVL.

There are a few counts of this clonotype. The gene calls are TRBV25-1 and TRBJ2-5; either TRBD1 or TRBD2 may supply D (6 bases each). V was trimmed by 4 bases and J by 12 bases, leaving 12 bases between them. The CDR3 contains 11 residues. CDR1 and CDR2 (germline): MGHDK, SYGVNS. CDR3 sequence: CASSGGGSKYF. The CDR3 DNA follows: TGTGCCAGCAGTGGAGGGGGGTCCAAGTACTTC.

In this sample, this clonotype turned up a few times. The DNA for the CDR3 is TGCAGTGCTAGGGGGCCTTCAAGGAGGCTCTACGAGCAGTACTTC. The encoded protein is CSARGPSRRLYEQYF. The chain is built from TRBV20-1 and TRBJ2-7, with D perhaps given as TRBD1 or TRBD2 (5 bases each). The ends were cut back, 3 bases at V and 3 bases at J, with 18 bases in the middle. Germline CDR1 DFQATT, CDR2 SNEGSKA (reference sequence). CDR3 length: 15 residues.

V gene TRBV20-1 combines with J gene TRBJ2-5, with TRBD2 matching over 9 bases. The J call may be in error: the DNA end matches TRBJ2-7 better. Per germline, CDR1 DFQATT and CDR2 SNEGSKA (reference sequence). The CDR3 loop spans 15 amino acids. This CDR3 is CSARDLLAGNYEQYF. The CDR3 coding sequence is TGCAGTGCTAGAGATCTGCTAGCGGGAAACTACGAGCAGTACTTC.

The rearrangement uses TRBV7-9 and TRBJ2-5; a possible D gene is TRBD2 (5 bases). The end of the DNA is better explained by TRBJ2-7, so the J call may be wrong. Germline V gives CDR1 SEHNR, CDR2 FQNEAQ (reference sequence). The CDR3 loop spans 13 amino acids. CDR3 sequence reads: CASSVGLQYEQYF. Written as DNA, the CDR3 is TGTGCCAGCAGCGTCGGACTTCAATACGAGCAGTACTTC.

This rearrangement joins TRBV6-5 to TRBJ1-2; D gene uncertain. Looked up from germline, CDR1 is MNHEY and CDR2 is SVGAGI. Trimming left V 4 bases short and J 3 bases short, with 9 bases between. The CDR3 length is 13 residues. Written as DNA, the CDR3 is TGTGCCAGCAGTTCAAACAGAGACTATGGCTACACCTTC. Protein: CASSSNRDYGYTF.

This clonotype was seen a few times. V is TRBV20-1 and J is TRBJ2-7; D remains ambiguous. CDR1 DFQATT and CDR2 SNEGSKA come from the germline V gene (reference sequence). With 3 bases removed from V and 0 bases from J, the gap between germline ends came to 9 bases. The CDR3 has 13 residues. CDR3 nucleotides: TGCAGTGCTAGCGCGCAGAGCTCCTACGAGCAGTACTTC. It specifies CSASAQSSYEQYF.

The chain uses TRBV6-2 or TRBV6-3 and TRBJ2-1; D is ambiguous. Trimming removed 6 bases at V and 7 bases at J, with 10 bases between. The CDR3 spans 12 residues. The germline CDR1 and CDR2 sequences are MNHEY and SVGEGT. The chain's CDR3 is CASRTIVNEQFF. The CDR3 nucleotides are TGTGCCAGCAGAACGATCGTAAATGAGCAGTTCTTC.

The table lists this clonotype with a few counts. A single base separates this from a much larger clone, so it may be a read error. CDR3 in DNA: TGTGCCAGCAGATTCCGGGGTAGCTCCTACAATGAGCAGTACTTC. This gives the protein CASRFRGSSYNEQYF. V and J are TRBV6-1 and TRBJ2-1, with TRBD2 as a possible D gene (5 bases). The closer fit of TRBJ2-7 to the DNA end suggests the J call may be wrong. Per the germline V gene, CDR1 is MNHNS and CDR2 is SASEGT. The CDR3 contains 15 residues.

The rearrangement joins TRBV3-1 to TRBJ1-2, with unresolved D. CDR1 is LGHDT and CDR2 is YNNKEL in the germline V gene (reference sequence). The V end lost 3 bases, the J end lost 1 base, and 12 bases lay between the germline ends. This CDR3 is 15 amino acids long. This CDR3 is CASSQGYRLNYGYTF. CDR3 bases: TGTGCCAGCAGCCAGGGGTACCGACTTAACTATGGCTACACCTTC.

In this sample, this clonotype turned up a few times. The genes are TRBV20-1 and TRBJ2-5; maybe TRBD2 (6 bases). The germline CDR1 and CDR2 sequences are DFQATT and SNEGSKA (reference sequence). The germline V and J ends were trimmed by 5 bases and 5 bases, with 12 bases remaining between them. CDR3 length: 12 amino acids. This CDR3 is CSAGLLSETQYF. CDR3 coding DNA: TGCAGTGCTGGACTACTCAGCGAGACCCAGTACTTC.

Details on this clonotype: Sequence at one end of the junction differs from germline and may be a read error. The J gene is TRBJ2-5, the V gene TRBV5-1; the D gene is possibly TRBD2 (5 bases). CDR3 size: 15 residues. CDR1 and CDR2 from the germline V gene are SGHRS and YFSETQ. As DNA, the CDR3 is TGCGCCAACAGCTTGGAAGGGCTAGCTCAAGCGACCCAGTACTTC. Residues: CANSLEGLAQATQYF. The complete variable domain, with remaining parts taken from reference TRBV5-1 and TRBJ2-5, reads KAGVTQTPRYLIKTRGQQVTLSCSPISGHRSVSWYQQTPGQGLQFLFEYFSETQRNKGNFPGRFSGRQFSNSRSEMNVSTLELGDSALYLCANSLEGLAQATQYFGPGTRLLVL.

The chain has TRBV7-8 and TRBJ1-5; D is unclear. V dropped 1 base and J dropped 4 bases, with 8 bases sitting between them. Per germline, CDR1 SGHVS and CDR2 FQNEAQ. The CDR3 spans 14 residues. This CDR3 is CASSLDTSNQPQHF. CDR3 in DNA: TGTGCCAGCAGCTTAGACACCTCAAATCAGCCCCAGCATTTT.